This T cell receptor beta chain is from a study of T cells in narcolepsy (dated 2018 in TCRdb). Broadly, across the study: Patients with narcolepsy type 1 or type 2 (NT1, NT2) and healthy control donors were enrolled in the study. To look for autoreactive T cells in narcolepsy patients that target self-antigens of hypocretin neurons (hypocretin, TRIB2), the study used TCR Vbeta sequencing to follow clonotypes in blood and CSF.

Points the paper makes about the study in general: Autoreactive clonotypes were reported to be detected serially in the blood of the same patients and of different patients, but not in the blood of healthy controls. Patients and controls had comparable numbers of sequenced blood memory CD4+ clonotypes, averaging about 37,000 and 33,000, respectively. Some blood memory CD4+ repertoires from patients and controls contained no sequences matching autoreactive T cell clones. HCRT-specific and TRIB2-specific autoreactive clonotypes were highlighted in plots that compared CD4+ T cell clonotypes in CSF versus blood from the same patient.

For TCR Vbeta sequencing, memory CD4+ T cells were sorted ex vivo from the peripheral blood of narcolepsy patients and healthy controls. Receptor libraries were prepared by the immunoSEQ multiplex PCR assay. TCRdb holds this immuneACCESS table with in-frame rearrangements only. Some clones are missing; in checked studies, unresolved V genes explain under half, and the rest has no known cause. The sample table contains roughly 30,000 clones; only one count was recorded for about 87% of them. The ten largest clonotypes hold approximately 1% of the sample. About this clone: The specificity of this receptor is unknown. No base-level quality is on record; no much larger clone is a single base apart.

The cysteine opens and the phenylalanine closes a CDR3 of 15 amino acids. Kept here is only the CDR3 DNA, which spans 45 bases and is read in frame from base 1. The germline V gene yields SGHRS for CDR1 and YFSETQ for CDR2. V lost 0 bases and J lost 2 bases; the stretch between them is 12 bases long. Material: memory (CD45RA-) CD4+ T cells from blood. The cell subset or site label of this sample denotes: memory T cells sorted ex vivo from peripheral blood. The chain is encoded by TRBV5-1 joined to TRBJ2-7, with TRBD1 perhaps the D gene, on 5 matching bases. The clonotype was recovered from a human donor in good health. The sequenced DNA is TGCGCCAGCAGCTTGGGTGACAGCAAACCCTACGAGCAGTACTTC. This yields the protein CASSLGDSKPYEQYF.